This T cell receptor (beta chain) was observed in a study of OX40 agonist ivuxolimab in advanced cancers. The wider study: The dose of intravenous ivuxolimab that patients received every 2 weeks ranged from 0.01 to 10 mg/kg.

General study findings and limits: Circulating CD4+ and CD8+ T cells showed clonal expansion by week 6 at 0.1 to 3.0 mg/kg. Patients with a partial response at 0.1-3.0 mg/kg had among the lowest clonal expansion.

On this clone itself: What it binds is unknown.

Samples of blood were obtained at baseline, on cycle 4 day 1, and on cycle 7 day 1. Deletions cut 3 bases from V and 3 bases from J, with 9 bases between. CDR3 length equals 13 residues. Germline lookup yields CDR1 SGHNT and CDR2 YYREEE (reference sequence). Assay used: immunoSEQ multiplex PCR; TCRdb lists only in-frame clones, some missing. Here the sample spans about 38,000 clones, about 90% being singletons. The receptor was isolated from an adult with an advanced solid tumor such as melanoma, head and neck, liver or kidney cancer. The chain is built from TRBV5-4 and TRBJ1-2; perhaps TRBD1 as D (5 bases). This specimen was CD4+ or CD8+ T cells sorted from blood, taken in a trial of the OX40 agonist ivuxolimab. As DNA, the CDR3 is TGTGCCAGCAGCTCCGGGACGGACTATGGCTACACCTTC. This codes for CASSSGTDYGYTF. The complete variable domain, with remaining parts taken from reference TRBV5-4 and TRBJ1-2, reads ETGVTQSPTHLIKTRGQQVTLRCSSQSGHNTVSWYQQALGQGPQFIFQYYREEENGRGNFPPRFSGLQFPNYSSELNVNALELDDSALYLCASSSGTDYGYTFGSGTRLTVV.